This T cell receptor beta chain was identified in a study of human versus mouse CDR3 diversity and MHC coevolution. The V gene's germline CDR1 is SGHTA and CDR2 FQGNSA. Germline trimming cut 5 bases from V and 6 bases from J; bases unmatched to any gene: 9. This CDR3 is built from 15 residues. Sequencing was performed with immunoSEQ multiplex PCR; in TCRdb, only in-frame clones are kept and a portion is missing. The sample contains 50,000 to 65,000 clones, 85% to 95% of which appear only once. The material sequenced was naive CD4+ T cells from blood. The subset denotes: CD45RO-negative CD62L-positive naive CD4 T cells. This chain connects TRBV7-2 to TRBJ2-1; 8 bases fit TRBD2. This TCR came from a person in their sixties in good health. The CDR3: CASSPAGTSFNEQFF. The CDR3, as DNA: TGTGCCAGCAGCCCCGCCGGGACTAGTTTCAATGAGCAGTTCTTC.